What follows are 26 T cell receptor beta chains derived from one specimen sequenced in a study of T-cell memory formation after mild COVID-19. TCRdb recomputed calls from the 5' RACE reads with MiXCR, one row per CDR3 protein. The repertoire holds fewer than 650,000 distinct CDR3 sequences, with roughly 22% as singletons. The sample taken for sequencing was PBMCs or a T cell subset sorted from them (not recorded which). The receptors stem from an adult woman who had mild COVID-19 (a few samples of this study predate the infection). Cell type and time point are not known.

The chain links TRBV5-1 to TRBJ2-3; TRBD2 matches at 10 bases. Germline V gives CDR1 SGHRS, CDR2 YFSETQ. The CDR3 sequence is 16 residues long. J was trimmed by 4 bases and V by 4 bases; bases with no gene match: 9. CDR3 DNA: TGCGCCAGCAGCGGGGTGGCTAGCGGGGGTTCAGATACGCAGTATTTT. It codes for CASSGVASGGSDTQYF. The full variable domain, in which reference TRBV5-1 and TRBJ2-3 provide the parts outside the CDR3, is KAGVTQTPRYLIKTRGQQVTLSCSPISGHRSVSWYQQTPGQGLQFLFEYFSETQRNKGNFPGRFSGRQFSNSRSEMNVSTLELGDSALYLCASSGVASGGSDTQYFGPGTRLTVL.

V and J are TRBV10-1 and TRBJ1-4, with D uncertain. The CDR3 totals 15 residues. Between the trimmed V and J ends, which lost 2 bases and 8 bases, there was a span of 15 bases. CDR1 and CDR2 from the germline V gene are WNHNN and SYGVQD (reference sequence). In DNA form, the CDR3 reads TGCGCCAGCAGTGAGGACTCGGCGCCCGGGGAAAAACTGTTTTTT. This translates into CASSEDSAPGEKLFF.

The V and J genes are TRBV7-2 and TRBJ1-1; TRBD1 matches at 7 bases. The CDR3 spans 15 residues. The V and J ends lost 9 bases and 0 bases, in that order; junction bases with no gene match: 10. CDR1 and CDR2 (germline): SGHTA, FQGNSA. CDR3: CARSRDRRMNTEAFF. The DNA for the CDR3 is TGTGCCAGATCCCGGGACAGACGAATGAACACTGAAGCTTTCTTT.

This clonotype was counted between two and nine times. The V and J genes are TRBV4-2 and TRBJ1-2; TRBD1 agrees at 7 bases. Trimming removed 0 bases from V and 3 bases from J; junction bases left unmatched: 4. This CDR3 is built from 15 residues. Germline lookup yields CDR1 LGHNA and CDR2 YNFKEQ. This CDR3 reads CASSQEVTGYYGYTF. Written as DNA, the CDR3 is TGTGCCAGCAGCCAAGAGGTGACAGGGTACTATGGCTACACCTTC.

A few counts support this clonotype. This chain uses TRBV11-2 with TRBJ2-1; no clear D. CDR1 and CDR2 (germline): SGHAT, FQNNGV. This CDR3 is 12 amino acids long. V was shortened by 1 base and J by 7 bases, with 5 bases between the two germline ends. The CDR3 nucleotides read TGTGCCAGCAGCTTAGTTCAGAATGAGCAGTTCTTC. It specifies CASSLVQNEQFF.

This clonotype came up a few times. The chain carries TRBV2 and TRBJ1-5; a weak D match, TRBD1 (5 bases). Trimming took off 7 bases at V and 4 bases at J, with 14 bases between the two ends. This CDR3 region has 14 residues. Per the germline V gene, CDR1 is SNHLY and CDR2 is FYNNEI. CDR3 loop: CASKWGTTNQPQHF. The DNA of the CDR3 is TGTGCCAGCAAATGGGGGACTACAAATCAGCCCCAGCATTTT.

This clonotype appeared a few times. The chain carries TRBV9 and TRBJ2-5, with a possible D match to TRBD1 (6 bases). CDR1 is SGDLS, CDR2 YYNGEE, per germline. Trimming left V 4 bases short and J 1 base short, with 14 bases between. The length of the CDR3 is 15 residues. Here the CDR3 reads CASSPTGHLQETQYF. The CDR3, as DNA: TGTGCCAGCAGCCCGACGGGACACCTCCAAGAGACCCAGTACTTC. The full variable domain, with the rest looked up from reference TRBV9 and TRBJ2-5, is DSGVTQTPKHLITATGQRVTLRCSPRSGDLSVYWYQQSLDQGLQFLIQYYNGEERAKGNILERFSAQQFPDLHSELNLSSLELGDSALYFCASSPTGHLQETQYFGPGTRLLVL.

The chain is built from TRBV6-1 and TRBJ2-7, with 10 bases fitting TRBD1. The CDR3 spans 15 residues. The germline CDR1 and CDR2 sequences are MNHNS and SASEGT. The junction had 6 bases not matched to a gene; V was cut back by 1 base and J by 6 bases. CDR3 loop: CASSEEGTGAVEQYF. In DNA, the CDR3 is TGTGCCAGCAGTGAAGAAGGGACAGGGGCCGTCGAGCAGTACTTC.

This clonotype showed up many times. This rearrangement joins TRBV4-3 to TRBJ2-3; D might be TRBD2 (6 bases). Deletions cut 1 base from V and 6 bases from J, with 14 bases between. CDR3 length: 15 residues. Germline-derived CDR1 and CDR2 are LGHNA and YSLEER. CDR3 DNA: TGCGCCAGCAGCCAAGTAGTCCACCGGGGGGATACGCAGTATTTT. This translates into CASSQVVHRGDTQYF.

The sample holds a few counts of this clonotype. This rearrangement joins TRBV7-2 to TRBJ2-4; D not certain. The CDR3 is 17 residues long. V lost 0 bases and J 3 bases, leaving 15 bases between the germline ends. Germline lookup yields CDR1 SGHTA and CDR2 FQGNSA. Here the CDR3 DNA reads TGTGCCAGCAGCTTAGCGCCCCTTCGACTGAACAAAAACATTCAGTACTTC. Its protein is CASSLAPLRLNKNIQYF.

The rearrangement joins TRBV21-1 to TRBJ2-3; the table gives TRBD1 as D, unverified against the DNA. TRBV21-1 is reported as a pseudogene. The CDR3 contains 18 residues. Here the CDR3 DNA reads TGTGCCAGCAGCAAAAAGCGGGGCGAAACCACCCGCACAGATACGCAGTATTTT. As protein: CASSKKRGETTRTDTQYF.

As DNA, the CDR3 is TGCAGTGCTAGAGATCCAGGGGCCAGAGGAAACACCATATATTTT. This gives the protein CSARDPGARGNTIYF. The V and J genes are TRBV20-1 and TRBJ1-3; tentatively, D is TRBD1 (6 bases). Trimming cost V 0 bases and J 4 bases, with 13 bases left between them. This CDR3 contains 15 residues. Per the germline V gene, CDR1 is DFQATT and CDR2 is SNEGSKA (reference sequence).

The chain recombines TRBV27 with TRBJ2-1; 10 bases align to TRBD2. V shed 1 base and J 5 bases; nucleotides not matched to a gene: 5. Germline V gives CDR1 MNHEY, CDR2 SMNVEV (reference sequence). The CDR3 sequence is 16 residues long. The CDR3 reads CASSLLGSGRNNEQFF. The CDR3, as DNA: TGTGCCAGCAGTTTATTGGGTAGCGGGAGGAACAATGAGCAGTTCTTC.

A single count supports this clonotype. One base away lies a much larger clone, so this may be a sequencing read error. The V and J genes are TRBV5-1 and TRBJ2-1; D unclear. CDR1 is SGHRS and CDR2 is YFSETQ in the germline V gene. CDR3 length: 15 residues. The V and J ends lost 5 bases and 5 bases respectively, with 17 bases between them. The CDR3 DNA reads TGCGCCAGCAGATTGCTGGCGGTTGACCACAATGAGCAGTTCTTC. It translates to CASRLLAVDHNEQFF. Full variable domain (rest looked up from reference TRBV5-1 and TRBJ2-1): KAGVTQTPRYLIKTRGQQVTLSCSPISGHRSVSWYQQTPGQGLQFLFEYFSETQRNKGNFPGRFSGRQFSNSRSEMNVSTLELGDSALYLCASRLLAVDHNEQFFGPGTRLTVL.

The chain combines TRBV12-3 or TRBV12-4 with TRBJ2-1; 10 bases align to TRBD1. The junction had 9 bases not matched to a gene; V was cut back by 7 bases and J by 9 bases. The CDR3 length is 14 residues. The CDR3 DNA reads TGTGCCAGCAAGAGACAGGGGGCGAAGGCTGAGCAGTTCTTC. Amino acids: CASKRQGAKAEQFF.

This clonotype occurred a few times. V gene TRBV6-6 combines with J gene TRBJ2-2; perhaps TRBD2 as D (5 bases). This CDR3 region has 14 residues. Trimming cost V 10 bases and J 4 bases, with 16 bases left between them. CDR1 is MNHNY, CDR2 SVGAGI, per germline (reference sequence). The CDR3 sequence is CATKEGGPTGELFF. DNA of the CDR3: TGTGCCACCAAAGAGGGTGGACCCACCGGGGAGCTGTTTTTT.

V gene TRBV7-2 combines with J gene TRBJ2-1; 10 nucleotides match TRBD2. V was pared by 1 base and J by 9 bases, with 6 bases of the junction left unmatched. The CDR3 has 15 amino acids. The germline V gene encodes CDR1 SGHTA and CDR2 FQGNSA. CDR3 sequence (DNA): TGTGCCAGCAGCTTAGAGGCTAGCGGGAGTCGTGAGCAGTTCTTC. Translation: CASSLEASGSREQFF.

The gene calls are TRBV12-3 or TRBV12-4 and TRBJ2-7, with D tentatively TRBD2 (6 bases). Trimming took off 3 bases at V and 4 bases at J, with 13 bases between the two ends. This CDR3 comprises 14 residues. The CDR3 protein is CASSFSVSGYEQYF. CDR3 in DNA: TGTGCCAGCAGTTTTTCGGTTAGCGGTTACGAGCAGTACTTC.

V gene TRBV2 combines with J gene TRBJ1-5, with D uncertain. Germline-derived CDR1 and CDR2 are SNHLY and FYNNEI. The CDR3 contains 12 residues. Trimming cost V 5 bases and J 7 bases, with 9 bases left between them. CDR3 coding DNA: TGTGCCAGCAGTTCCGTACAACAGCCCCAGCATTTT. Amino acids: CASSSVQQPQHF.

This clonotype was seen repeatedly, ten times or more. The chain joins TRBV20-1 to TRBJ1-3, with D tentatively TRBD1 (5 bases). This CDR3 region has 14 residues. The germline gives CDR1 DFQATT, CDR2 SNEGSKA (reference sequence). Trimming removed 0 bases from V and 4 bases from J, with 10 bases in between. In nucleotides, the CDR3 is TGCAGTGCTAGAGATGACCGGACAGGAAACACCATATATTTT. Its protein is CSARDDRTGNTIYF.

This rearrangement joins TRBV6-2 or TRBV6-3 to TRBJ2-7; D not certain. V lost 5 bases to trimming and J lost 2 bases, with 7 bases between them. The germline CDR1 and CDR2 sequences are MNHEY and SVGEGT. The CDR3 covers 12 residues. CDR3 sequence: CASSVKPYEQYF. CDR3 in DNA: TGTGCCAGCAGTGTTAAGCCCTACGAGCAGTACTTC.

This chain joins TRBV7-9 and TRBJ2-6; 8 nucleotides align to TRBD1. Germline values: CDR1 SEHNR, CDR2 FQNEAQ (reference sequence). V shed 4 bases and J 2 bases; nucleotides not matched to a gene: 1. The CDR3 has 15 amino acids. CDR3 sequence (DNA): TGTGCCAGCAGCTGGACAGGGACTGGGGCCAACGTCCTGACTTTC. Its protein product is CASSWTGTGANVLTF.

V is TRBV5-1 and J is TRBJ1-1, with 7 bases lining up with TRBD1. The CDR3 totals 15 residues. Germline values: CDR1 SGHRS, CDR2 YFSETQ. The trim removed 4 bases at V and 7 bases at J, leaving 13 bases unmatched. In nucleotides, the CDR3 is TGCGCCAGCAGCCCCATCCCAGACAGGGCCCTTGAAGCTTTCTTT. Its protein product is CASSPIPDRALEAFF.

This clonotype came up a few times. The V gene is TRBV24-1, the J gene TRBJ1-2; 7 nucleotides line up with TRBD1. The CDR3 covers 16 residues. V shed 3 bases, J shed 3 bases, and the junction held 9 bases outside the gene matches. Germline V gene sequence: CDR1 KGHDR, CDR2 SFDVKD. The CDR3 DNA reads TGTGCCACCAGTGATCACGGGACAGCCTCCTACTATGGCTACACCTTC. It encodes CATSDHGTASYYGYTF.

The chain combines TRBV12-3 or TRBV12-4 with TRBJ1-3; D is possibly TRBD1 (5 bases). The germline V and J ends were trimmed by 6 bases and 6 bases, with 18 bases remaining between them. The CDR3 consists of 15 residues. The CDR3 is CASSPGGTWENTIYF. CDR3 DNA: TGTGCCAGCAGCCCTGGGGGGACCTGGGAAAACACCATATATTTT.

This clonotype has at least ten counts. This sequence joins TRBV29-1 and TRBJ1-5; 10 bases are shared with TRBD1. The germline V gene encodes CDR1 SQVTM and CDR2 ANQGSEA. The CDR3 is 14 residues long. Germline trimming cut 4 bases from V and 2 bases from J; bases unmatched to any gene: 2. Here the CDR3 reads CSVVGTGGNQPQHF. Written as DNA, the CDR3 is TGCAGCGTTGTAGGGACAGGGGGCAATCAGCCCCAGCATTTT.